These 20 T cell receptor beta chains were sequenced from one sample in a study of naive and memory T cell subsets. The beta constant-region primer was an equimolar mix of two oligonucleotides covering TRBC1 and TRBC2. Each CDR3 protein gets one entry after TCRdb re-called the UMI-ligation and nested PCR reads with MiXCR. The data show about 85,000 distinct CDR3 sequences, with 13% seen just once and 0.9% to 0.95% held by the top ten. The sample taken for sequencing was central memory CD4+ T cells from blood. The receptors shown here come from a human donor in good health.

The gene calls are TRBV12-3 or TRBV12-4 and TRBJ1-2, with a possible D match to TRBD1 (6 bases). The CDR3 is 12 amino acids. V lost 3 bases and J 6 bases, leaving 8 bases between the germline ends. The CDR3 coding sequence is TGTGCCAGCAGTTTGACAGGAGATGGCTACACCTTC. Amino acids: CASSLTGDGYTF.

This chain joins TRBV6-6 and TRBJ1-2; maybe TRBD1 (5 bases). V dropped 2 bases and J dropped 8 bases, with 12 bases sitting between them. Germline V gene sequence: CDR1 MNHNY, CDR2 SVGAGI (reference sequence). The CDR3 is made up of 13 amino acids. In nucleotides, the CDR3 is TGTGCCAGCAGTTACCCCGGGACCGGAGGCTACACCTTC. It specifies CASSYPGTGGYTF.

This clonotype turned up a few times. CDR3 region: CASSRGQASYNEQFF. The CDR3 DNA reads as TGTGCCAGCAGCCGGGGACAGGCGTCCTACAATGAGCAGTTCTTC. The J gene is TRBJ2-1, the V gene TRBV7-8, with TRBD1 matching over 8 bases. V was pared by 5 bases and J by 1 base, with 4 bases of the junction left unmatched. The CDR3 covers 15 residues. The germline CDR1 and CDR2 sequences are SGHVS and FQNEAQ.

This clonotype was recorded at least ten times. The genes are TRBV7-2 and TRBJ2-3; no definite D call. V gave up 1 base and J gave up 6 bases, with 11 bases separating them. The CDR3 totals 14 residues. From germline, CDR1 is SGHTA and CDR2 FQGNSA. In DNA form, the CDR3 reads TGTGCCAGCAGCTTAGGGCCTGGCCTTGATACGCAGTATTTT. Its translation is CASSLGPGLDTQYF.

This chain uses TRBV7-7 with TRBJ2-1; D unclear. The V gene's germline CDR1 is SSHAT and CDR2 FNYEAQ (reference sequence). This CDR3 spans 14 amino acids. Trimming shortened V by 1 base and J by 6 bases, and 10 bases separated the two germline ends. For the CDR3, the DNA is TGTGCCAGCAGCTTAGGCCCGACCGGCAATGAGCAGTTCTTC. Translation gives CASSLGPTGNEQFF.

This clonotype has a handful of counts. The chain combines TRBV28 with TRBJ2-1; TRBD2 agrees at 9 bases. Per the germline V gene, CDR1 is MDHEN and CDR2 is SYDVKM. V was clipped by 2 bases and J by 2 bases; unmatched bases: 4. The CDR3 length is 16 residues. The CDR3 region is CASSLAAGGPYNEQFF. CDR3 DNA: TGTGCCAGCAGTTTAGCGGCGGGAGGGCCCTACAATGAGCAGTTCTTC.

This clonotype was seen a handful of times. The genes are TRBV18 and TRBJ2-5, with D perhaps TRBD2 (5 bases). Germline V lookup: CDR1 KGHSH, CDR2 LQKENI. The CDR3 loop spans 16 amino acids. The germline V and J ends were trimmed by 0 bases and 0 bases, with 11 bases remaining between them. CDR3 region: CASSPPTDWYQETQYF. For the CDR3, the DNA is TGTGCCAGCTCACCACCGACGGACTGGTACCAAGAGACCCAGTACTTC. The entire variable domain, with the rest obtained from reference TRBV18 and TRBJ2-5, is as follows: NAGVMQNPRHLVRRRGQEARLRCSPMKGHSHVYWYRQLPEEGLKFMVYLQKENIIDESGMPKERFSAEFPKEGPSILRIQQVVRGDSAAYFCASSPPTDWYQETQYFGPGTRLLVL.

The sample holds a few counts of this clonotype. The CDR3 sequence is CASSGMSSYTEAFF. DNA of the CDR3: TGTGCCAGCAGTGGAATGAGCAGCTACACTGAAGCTTTCTTT. J is TRBJ1-1 and V is TRBV27; no firm D call. Trimming took off 5 bases at V and 3 bases at J, with 13 bases between the two ends. CDR3 length: 14 amino acids. CDR1 and CDR2 from the germline V gene are MNHEY and SMNVEV (reference sequence).

The V and J genes are TRBV6-1 and TRBJ2-5; D is unclear. The germline CDR1 and CDR2 sequences are MNHNS and SASEGT. This CDR3 is 11 amino acids long. Deletions cut 7 bases from V and 3 bases from J, with 6 bases between. CDR3 in amino acids: CASTLEETQYF. In DNA form, the CDR3 reads TGTGCCAGCACACTGGAAGAGACCCAGTACTTC.

This clonotype has a count of ten or more. A clone one base away is much larger, so this may be a read error. Here the CDR3 reads CASSSGSRQPQHF. CDR3 in DNA: TGTGCCAGTAGTTCCGGGAGCCGTCAGCCCCAGCATTTT. The chain recombines TRBV19 with TRBJ1-5; no clear D. The CDR3 totals 13 residues. The V end lost 5 bases, the J end lost 6 bases, and 11 bases lay between the germline ends. Looked up from germline, CDR1 is LNHDA and CDR2 is SQIVND (reference sequence).

The chain employs TRBV3-1 and TRBJ2-2; D call uncertain. The CDR3 loop spans 13 amino acids. Deletions cut 2 bases from V and 4 bases from J, with 5 bases between. Germline CDR1 reads LGHDT; CDR2 reads YNNKEL (reference sequence). Written as DNA, the CDR3 is TGTGCCAGCAGCCAACGGACCACCGGGGAGCTGTTTTTT. Its translation: CASSQRTTGELFF.

The chain's CDR3 is CAWRTGAGPGELFF. DNA of the CDR3: TGTGCCTGGAGGACGGGTGCGGGCCCCGGGGAGCTGTTTTTT. This sequence joins TRBV30 and TRBJ2-2; D might be TRBD2 (5 bases). CDR1 and CDR2 (germline): GTSNPN, SVGIG (reference sequence). Trimming stripped 3 bases from V and 6 bases from J, with 14 bases between. This CDR3 has 14 amino acids. The entire variable domain, with the rest obtained from reference TRBV30 and TRBJ2-2, is as follows: SQTIHQWPATLVQPVGSPLSLECTVEGTSNPNLYWYRQAAGRGLQLLFYSVGIGQISSEVPQNLSASRPQDRQFILSSKKLLLSDSGFYLCAWRTGAGPGELFFGEGSRLTVL.

V and J are TRBV5-1 and TRBJ2-3; D remains ambiguous. Germline V gene sequence: CDR1 SGHRS, CDR2 YFSETQ. The CDR3 covers 16 residues. Trimming pared 0 bases from V and 2 bases from J, leaving 13 bases between. The CDR3 loop reads CASSLGSWLPTDTQYF. CDR3 coding DNA: TGCGCCAGCAGCTTGGGTTCGTGGCTTCCCACAGATACGCAGTATTTT.

This clonotype showed up many times. The chain joins TRBV7-9 to TRBJ2-7; no clear D. From germline, CDR1 is SEHNR and CDR2 FQNEAQ (reference sequence). The CDR3 consists of 12 residues. The V end was cut by 5 bases, the J end by 2 bases, with 7 bases between. The CDR3 reads CASSPQTYEQYF. The CDR3 DNA follows: TGTGCCAGCAGCCCGCAGACCTACGAGCAGTACTTC.

The table lists this clonotype with a few counts. The chain combines TRBV4-1 with TRBJ2-7; 7 bases line up with TRBD2. This CDR3 comprises 14 residues. Germline CDR1 reads MGHRA; CDR2 reads YSYEKL. The V segment lost 1 base and the J segment 6 bases; nucleotides outside the gene matches: 6. This CDR3 is CASSQVGLVGEQYF. CDR3 DNA: TGCGCCAGCAGCCAAGTTGGACTAGTGGGCGAGCAGTACTTC.

This clonotype has just a few counts. The chain joins TRBV30 to TRBJ2-3; D possibly corresponds to TRBD2 (5 bases). Per the germline V gene, CDR1 is GTSNPN and CDR2 is SVGIG (reference sequence). Trimming took off 4 bases at V and 6 bases at J, with 8 bases between the two ends. The CDR3 sequence is 11 residues long. The CDR3 loop is CAWMGVDTQYF. CDR3 DNA: TGTGCCTGGATGGGAGTCGATACGCAGTATTTT.

J is TRBJ2-2 and V is TRBV15, with TRBD1 matching 7 bases. With 4 bases clipped from V and 6 bases from J, the junction kept 5 bases outside the gene matches. The CDR3 sequence is 14 residues long. The V gene's germline CDR1 is LNHNV and CDR2 YYDKDF (reference sequence). In DNA form, the CDR3 reads TGTGCCACCAGCAAAAATCAGGGGGCCGGGGAGCTGTTTTTT. Protein product: CATSKNQGAGELFF.

This clonotype was seen at least ten times. The gene calls are TRBV29-1 and TRBJ1-1, with unresolved D. In germline, CDR1 is SQVTM, CDR2 ANQGSEA. The CDR3 is 14 amino acids. V lost 3 bases and J 2 bases, leaving 13 bases between the germline ends. The CDR3 bases are TGCAGCGTTGATGTAGGCAGCCTTAACACTGAAGCTTTCTTT. Its protein is CSVDVGSLNTEAFF.

This clonotype was seen a handful of times. V and J are TRBV2 and TRBJ1-2; D gene uncertain. Germline CDR1 SNHLY, CDR2 FYNNEI. There are 11 residues in the CDR3. The V end was cut by 8 bases, the J end by 7 bases, with 11 bases between. The CDR3 coding sequence is TGTGCCAGCGGAGCAGGCAGTGGCTACACCTTC. This translates into CASGAGSGYTF.

This clonotype was observed a handful of times. The gene calls are TRBV20-1 and TRBJ2-7; D is ambiguous. V lost 5 bases and J 3 bases, leaving 17 bases between the germline ends. This CDR3 comprises 14 residues. Germline CDR1 DFQATT, CDR2 SNEGSKA (reference sequence). CDR3 sequence: CSAAPLGDNYEQYF. CDR3 in DNA: TGCAGTGCTGCCCCTTTGGGCGACAACTACGAGCAGTACTTC.